These 5 T cell receptor beta chains were sequenced from one sample in a study of CD8+CD57+ T cells in acquired aplastic anemia. Genomic DNA, the template, was used for profiling of the TCR beta VDJ and CDR3. TCRdb used MiXCR to reprocess the reads, holding one entry per CDR3 protein. The data show around 430,000 distinct CDR3 sequences, about a third seen once. Patients picked for sequencing had shown CD8+CD57+ cell expansion detected by flow cytometry. The sequenced sample was sorted CD4+, CD8+, or CD8+CD57+ T cells (not recorded which) from PBMCs. These receptors came from a human donor with aplastic anemia.

As for this clonotype: In this CDR3 the conserved last residue, phenylalanine or tryptophan, is missing, so a read error is likely. The rearrangement joins TRBV25-1 to TRBJ1-6, with D maybe TRBD1 (6 bases). The germline gives CDR1 MGHDK, CDR2 SYGVNS. The length of the CDR3 is 14 residues. The CDR3 region is CASSETGGGSPLHL. CDR3 DNA: TGCGCCAGCAGTGAGACCGGGGGCGGTTCACCCCTCCACCTT.

The CDR3 nucleotides read TGTGCCAGCAGCCCGCCCCGACAGGGGGCAAACTCACCCCTCCACTTT. It translates to CASSPPRQGANSPLHF. V usage is TRBV25-1 and J usage is TRBJ1-6, with 10 bases that match TRBD1. In germline, CDR1 is MGHDK, CDR2 SYGVNS. This CDR3 is built from 16 residues. Trimming at V came to 6 bases and at J to 10 bases, leaving 12 bases not matched to a gene.

The CDR3 protein is CASRSGTPGDTIYF. The CDR3 coding sequence is TGCGCCAGCAGATCCGGCACTCCGGGTGACACCATATATTTT. J is TRBJ1-3 and V is TRBV5-1; D unclear. The CDR3 contains 14 residues. The germline gives CDR1 SGHRS, CDR2 YFSETQ. V shed 5 bases and J shed 8 bases, with 17 bases lying between them.

The genes are TRBV30 and TRBJ1-2; D remains ambiguous. There are 13 residues in the CDR3. CDR1 GTSNPN and CDR2 SVGIG come from the germline V gene (reference sequence). V gave up 0 bases and J gave up 4 bases, with 9 bases separating them. Here the CDR3 reads CAWSVAATYGYTF. The CDR3 DNA is TGTGCCTGGAGTGTTGCGGCGACCTATGGCTACACCTTC.

The table lists this clonotype with many counts. The chain combines TRBV25-1 with TRBJ2-1; a possible D gene is TRBD1 (6 bases). The CDR3 runs 15 residues. Germline loops: CDR1 MGHDK, CDR2 SYGVNS. The V end was cut by 5 bases, the J end by 0 bases, with 11 bases between. CDR3 DNA sequence: TGTGCCAGCAGTCCTCAGGGGAGCTCCTACAATGAGCAGTTCTTC. This encodes CASSPQGSSYNEQFF.